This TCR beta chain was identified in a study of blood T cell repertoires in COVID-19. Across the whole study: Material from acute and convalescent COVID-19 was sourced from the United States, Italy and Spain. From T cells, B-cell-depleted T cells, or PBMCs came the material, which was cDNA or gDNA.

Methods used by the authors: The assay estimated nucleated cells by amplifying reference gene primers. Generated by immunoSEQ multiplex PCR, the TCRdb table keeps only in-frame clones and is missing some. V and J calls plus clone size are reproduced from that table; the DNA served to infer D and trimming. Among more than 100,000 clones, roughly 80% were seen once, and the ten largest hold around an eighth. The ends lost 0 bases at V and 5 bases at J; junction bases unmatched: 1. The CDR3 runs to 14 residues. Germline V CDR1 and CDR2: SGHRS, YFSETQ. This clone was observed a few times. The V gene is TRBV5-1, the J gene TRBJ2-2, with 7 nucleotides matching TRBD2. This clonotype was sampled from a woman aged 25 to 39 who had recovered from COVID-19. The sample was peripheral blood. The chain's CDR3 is CASSLDGGTGELFF. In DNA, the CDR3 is TGCGCCAGCAGCTTGGACGGGGGGACCGGGGAGCTGTTTTTT.